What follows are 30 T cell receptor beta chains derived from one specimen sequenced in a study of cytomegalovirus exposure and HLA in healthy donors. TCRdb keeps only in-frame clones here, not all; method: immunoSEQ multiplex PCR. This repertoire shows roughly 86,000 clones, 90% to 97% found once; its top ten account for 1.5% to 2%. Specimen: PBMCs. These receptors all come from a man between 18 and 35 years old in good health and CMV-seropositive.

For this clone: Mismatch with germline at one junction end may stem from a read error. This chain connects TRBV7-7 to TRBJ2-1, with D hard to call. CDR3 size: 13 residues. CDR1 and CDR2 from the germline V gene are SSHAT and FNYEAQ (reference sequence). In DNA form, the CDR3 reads TGTGCTAGCAGCTTAGTCCCAAACAATGAGCAGTTCTTC. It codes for CASSLVPNNEQFF.

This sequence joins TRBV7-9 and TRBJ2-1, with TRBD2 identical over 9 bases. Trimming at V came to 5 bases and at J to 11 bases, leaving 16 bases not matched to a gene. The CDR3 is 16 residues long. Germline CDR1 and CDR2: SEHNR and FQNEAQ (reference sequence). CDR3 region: CASSPKLAGPLGKQFF. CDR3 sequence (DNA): TGTGCCAGCAGCCCCAAACTAGCGGGCCCCTTGGGTAAGCAGTTCTTC.

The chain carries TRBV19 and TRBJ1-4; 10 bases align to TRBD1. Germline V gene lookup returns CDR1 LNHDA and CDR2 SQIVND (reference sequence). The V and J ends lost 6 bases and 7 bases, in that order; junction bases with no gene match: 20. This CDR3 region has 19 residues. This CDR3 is CASSPGTGESLDRFEKLFF. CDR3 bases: TGTGCCAGTAGCCCCGGGACAGGGGAATCCCTGGATCGGTTTGAAAAACTGTTTTTT.

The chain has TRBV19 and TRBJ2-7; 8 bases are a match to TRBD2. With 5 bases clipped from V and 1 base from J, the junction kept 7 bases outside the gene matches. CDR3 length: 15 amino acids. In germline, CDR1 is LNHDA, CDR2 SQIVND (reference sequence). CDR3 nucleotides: TGTGCCAGTAGTGTGTCACTAGCGGAGTCCTACGAGCAGTACTTC. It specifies CASSVSLAESYEQYF.

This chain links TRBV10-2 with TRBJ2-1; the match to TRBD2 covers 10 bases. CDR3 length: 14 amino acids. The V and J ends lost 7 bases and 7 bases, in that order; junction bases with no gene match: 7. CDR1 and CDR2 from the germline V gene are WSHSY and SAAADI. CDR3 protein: CASKSGLARNEQFF. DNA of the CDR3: TGCGCCAGCAAATCGGGACTAGCGAGAAATGAGCAGTTCTTC.

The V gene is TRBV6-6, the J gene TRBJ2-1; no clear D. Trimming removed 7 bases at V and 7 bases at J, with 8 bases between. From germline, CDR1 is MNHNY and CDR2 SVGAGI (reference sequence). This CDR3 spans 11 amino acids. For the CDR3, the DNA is TGTGCCAGCACTAATTCGAATGAGCAGTTCTTC. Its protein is CASTNSNEQFF.

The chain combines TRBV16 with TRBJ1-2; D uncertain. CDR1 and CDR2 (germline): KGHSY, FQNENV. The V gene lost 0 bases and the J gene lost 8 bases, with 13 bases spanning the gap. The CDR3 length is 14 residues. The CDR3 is CASSQSQLEEGYTF. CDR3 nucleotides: TGTGCCAGCAGCCAATCTCAGCTGGAGGAGGGCTACACCTTC.

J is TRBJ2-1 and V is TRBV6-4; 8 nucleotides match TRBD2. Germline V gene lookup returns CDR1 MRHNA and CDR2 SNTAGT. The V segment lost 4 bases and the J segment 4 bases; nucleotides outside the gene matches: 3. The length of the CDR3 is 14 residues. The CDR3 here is CASSAGGGYNEQFF. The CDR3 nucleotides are TGTGCCAGCAGTGCTGGCGGGGGGTACAATGAGCAGTTCTTC.

Written as DNA, the CDR3 is TGTGCCAGTAGTCAGAACACTGAAGCTTTCTTT. It specifies CASSQNTEAFF. The chain recombines TRBV19 with TRBJ1-1, with unresolved D. CDR1 is LNHDA and CDR2 is SQIVND in the germline V gene (reference sequence). The CDR3 has 11 residues. V was cut by 5 bases and J by 1 base, with 2 bases left in between.

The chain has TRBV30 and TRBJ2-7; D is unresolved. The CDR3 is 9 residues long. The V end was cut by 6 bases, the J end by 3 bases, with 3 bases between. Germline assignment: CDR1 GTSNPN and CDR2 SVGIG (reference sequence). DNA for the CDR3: TGTGCCTGCGGCTACGAGCAGTACTTC. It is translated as CACGYEQYF.

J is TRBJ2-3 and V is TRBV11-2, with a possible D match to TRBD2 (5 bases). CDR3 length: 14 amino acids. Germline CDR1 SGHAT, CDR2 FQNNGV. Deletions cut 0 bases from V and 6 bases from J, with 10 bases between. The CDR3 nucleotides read TGTGCCAGCAGCTTAGAAACTAGTTGGGATACGCAGTATTTT. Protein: CASSLETSWDTQYF.

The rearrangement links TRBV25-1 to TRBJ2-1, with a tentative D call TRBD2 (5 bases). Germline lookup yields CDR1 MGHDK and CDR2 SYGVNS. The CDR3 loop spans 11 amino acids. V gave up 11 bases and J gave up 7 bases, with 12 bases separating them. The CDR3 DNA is TGTGCCCTGGTTAGGAGGAATGAGCAGTTCTTC. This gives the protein CALVRRNEQFF.

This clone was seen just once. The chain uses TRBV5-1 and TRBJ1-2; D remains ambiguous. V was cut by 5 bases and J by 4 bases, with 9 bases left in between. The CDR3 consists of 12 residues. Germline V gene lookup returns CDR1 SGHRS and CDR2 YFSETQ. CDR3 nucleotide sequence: TGCGCCAGCAGGGAGGGCACCTATGGCTACACCTTC. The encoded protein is CASREGTYGYTF.

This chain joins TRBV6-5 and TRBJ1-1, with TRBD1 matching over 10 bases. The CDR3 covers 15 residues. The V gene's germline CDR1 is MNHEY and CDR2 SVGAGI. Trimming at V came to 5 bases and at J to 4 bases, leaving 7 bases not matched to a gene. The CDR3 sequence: CASSTKTGGGTEAFF. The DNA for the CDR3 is TGTGCCAGCAGTACTAAGACAGGGGGCGGCACTGAAGCTTTCTTT.

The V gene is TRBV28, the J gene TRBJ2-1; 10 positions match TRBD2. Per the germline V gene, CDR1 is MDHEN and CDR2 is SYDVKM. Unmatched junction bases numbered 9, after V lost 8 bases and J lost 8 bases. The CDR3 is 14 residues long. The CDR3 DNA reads TGTGCCAGCGGGTCCCTAGCGGGAGTTCATGAGCAGTTCTTC. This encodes CASGSLAGVHEQFF.

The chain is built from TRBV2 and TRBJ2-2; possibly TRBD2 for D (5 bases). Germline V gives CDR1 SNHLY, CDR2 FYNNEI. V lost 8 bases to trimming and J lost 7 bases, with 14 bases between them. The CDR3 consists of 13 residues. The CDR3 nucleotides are TGTGCCAGCCTCGGGGTTTTCGACGGGGAGCTGTTTTTT. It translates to CASLGVFDGELFF.

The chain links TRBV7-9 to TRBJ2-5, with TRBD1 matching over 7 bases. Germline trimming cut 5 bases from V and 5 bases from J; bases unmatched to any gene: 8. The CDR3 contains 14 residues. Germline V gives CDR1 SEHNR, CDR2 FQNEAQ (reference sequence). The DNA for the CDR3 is TGTGCCAGCAGCCCGAGGACAGGATATGAGACCCAGTACTTC. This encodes CASSPRTGYETQYF.

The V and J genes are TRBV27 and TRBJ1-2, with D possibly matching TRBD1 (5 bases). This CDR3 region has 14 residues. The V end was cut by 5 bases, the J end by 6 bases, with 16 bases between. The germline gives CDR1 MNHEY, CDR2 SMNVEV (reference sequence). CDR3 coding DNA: TGTGCCAGCAGTCCCTCAGGGTGGGTGGATGGCTACACCTTC. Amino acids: CASSPSGWVDGYTF.

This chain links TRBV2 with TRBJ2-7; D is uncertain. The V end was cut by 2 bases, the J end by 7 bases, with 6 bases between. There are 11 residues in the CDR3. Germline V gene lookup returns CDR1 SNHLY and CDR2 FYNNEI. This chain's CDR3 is CASSEWQEQYF. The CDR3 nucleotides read TGTGCCAGCAGTGAATGGCAGGAGCAGTACTTC.

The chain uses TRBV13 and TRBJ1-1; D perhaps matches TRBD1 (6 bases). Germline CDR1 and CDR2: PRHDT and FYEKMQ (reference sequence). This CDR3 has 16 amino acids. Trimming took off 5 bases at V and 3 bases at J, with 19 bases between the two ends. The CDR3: CASSLNRLGAYTEAFF. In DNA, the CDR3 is TGTGCCAGCAGCCTAAACCGGTTGGGGGCGTACACTGAAGCTTTCTTT.

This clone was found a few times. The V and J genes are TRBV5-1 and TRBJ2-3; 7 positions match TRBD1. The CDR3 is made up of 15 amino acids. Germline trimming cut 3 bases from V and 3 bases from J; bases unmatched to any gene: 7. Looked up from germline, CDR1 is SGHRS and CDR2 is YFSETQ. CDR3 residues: CASSSDREMTDTQYF. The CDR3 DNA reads TGCGCCAGCAGCTCTGACAGGGAAATGACAGATACGCAGTATTTT.

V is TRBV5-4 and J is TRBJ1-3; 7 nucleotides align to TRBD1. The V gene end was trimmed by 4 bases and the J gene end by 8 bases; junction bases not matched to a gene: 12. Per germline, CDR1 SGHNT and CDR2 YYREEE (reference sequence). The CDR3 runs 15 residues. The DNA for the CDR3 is TGTGCCAGCAGCGGGGACAGTCAATCCTGGGACACCATATATTTT. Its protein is CASSGDSQSWDTIYF.

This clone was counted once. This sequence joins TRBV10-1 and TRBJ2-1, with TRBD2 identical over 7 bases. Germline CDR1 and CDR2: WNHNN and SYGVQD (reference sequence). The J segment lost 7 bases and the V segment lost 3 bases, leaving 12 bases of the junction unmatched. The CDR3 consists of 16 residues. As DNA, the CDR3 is TGCGCCAGCAGTGAAATGGAAGGCGGGAGAAAAAATGAGCAGTTCTTC. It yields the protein CASSEMEGGRKNEQFF.

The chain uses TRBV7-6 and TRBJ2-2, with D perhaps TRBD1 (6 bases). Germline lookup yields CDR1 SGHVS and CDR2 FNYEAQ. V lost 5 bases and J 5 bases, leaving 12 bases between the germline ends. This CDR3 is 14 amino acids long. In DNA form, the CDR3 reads TGTGCCAGCAGCATCAACAGGGTAACCGGGGAGCTGTTTTTT. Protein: CASSINRVTGELFF.

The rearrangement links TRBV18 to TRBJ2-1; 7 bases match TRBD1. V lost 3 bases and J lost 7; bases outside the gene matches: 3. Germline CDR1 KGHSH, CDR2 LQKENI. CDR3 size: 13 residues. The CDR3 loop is CASSPTGSNEQFF. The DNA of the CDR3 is TGTGCCAGCTCACCGACAGGGTCAAATGAGCAGTTCTTC.

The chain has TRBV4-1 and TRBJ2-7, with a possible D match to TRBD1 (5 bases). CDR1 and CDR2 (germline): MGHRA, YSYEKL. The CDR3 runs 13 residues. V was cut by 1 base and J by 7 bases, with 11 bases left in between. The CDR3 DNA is TGCGCCAGCAGCCAAGGCAAGACAGTAGAGCAGTACTTC. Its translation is CASSQGKTVEQYF.

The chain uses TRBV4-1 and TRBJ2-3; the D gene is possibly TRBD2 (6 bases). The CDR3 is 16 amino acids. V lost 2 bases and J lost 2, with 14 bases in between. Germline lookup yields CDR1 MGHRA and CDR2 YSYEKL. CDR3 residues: CASSQRGGENTDTQYF. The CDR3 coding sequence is TGCGCCAGCAGCCAAAGGGGCGGGGAAAACACAGATACGCAGTATTTT.

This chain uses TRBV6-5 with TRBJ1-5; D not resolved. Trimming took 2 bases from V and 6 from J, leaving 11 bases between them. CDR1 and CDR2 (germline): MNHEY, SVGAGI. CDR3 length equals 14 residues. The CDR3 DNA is TGTGCCAGCAGTTACGGACTTGCCACTCAGCCCCAGCATTTT. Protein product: CASSYGLATQPQHF.

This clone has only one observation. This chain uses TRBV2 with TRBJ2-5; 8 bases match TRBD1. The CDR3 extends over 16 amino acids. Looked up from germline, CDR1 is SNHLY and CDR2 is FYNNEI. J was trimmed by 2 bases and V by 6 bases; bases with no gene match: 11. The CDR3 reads CASRGGTGGVQETQYF. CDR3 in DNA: TGTGCCAGCAGGGGTGGGACAGGTGGGGTTCAAGAGACCCAGTACTTC.

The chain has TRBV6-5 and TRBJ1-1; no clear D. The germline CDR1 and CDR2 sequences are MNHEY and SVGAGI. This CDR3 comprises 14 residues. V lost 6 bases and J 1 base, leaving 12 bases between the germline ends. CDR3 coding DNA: TGTGCCAGCAGAGGTGGGCTCGGGAACACTGAAGCTTTCTTT. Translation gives CASRGGLGNTEAFF.